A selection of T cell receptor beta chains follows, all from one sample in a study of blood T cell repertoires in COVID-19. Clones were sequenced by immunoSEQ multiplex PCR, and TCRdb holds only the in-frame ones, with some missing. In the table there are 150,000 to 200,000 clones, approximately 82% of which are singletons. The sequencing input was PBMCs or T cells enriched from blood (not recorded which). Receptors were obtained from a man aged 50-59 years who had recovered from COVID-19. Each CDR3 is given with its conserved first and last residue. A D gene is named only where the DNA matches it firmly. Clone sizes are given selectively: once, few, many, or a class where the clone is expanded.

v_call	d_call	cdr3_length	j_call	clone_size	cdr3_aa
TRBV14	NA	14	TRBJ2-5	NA	CASSLQPPGNAQYF
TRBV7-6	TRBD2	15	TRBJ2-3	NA	CASSLARGEADTQYF
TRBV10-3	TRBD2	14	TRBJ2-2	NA	CAIRVAGASGELFF
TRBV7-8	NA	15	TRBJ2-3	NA	CASSSGQLHTDTQYF
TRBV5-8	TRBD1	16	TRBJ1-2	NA	CASSPGEDRLNNGYTF
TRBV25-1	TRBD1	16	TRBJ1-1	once	CASGETGGIFDTEAFF
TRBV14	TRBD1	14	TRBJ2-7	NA	CASSRAGQGAEQYF
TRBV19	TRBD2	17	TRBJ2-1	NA	CASRASERGGRFNEQFF
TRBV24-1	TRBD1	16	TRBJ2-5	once	CATSRPGTGLQETQYF
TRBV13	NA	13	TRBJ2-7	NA	CASSLVGQQLKYF
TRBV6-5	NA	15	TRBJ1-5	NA	CASSYSRQGSQPQHF
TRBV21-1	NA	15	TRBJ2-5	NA	CASSKRQGIWETQYF
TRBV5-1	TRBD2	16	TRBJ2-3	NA	CASSSGAGGGGDTQYF
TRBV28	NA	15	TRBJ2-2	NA	CASSFGVGNTGELFF
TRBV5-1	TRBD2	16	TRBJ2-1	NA	CASSLVGGGPYNEQFF
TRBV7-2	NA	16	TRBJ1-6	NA	CASSLSPTGSNSPLHF
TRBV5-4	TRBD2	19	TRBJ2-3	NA	CASSLESGLAGGLADTQYF
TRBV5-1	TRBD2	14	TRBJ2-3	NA	CASSLGRGADTQYF
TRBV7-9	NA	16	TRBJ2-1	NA	CASSSELRGAHNEQFF
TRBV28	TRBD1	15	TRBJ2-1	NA	CASSLPGTGLNEQFF
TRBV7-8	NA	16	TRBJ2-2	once	CASSLLSAGNTGELFF
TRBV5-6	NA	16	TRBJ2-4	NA	CASSLTRELAKNIQYF
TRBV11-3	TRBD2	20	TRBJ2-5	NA	CASSLKVGSSGGTLQETQYF
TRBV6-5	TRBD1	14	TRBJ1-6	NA	CASRPGQGNSPLHF
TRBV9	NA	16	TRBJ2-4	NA	CASSSGTTWPKNIQYF
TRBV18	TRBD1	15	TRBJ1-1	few	CASSPRGPGGTEAFF
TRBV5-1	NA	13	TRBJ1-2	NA	CASSLIQSYGYTF
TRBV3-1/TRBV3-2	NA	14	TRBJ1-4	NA	CASRWGGANEKLFF
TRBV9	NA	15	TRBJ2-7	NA	CASSVAQNPSYEQYF
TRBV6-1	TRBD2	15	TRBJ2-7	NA	CASSEDSGGGYEQYF
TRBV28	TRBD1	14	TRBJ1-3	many	CASTSGDRVNPIYF
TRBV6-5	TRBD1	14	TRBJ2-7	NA	CASSSTGGPYEQYF